Below, 9 T cell receptor beta chains from the same sample are listed, as sequenced in a study of CD8+CD57+ T cells in acquired aplastic anemia. CDR3 and TCR beta VDJ profiling relied on a genomic DNA template. TCRdb used MiXCR to reprocess the reads, holding one entry per CDR3 protein. The sample includes 150,000 to 200,000 distinct CDR3 sequences, roughly 50% of them seen just once. Individuals selected for sequencing had exhibited CD8+CD57+ cell expansion on flow cytometry. The sequenced sample was sorted CD4+, CD8+, or CD8+CD57+ T cells (not recorded which) from PBMCs. The receptors derive from a human donor with aplastic anemia.

This clonotype was detected many times. This chain connects TRBV28 to TRBJ1-1; D is ambiguous. The CDR3 is made up of 11 amino acids. V was shortened by 8 bases and J by 4 bases, with 8 bases between the two germline ends. Germline V lookup: CDR1 MDHEN, CDR2 SYDVKM. Here the CDR3 DNA reads TGTGCCAGCGAAGGAGGCACTGAAGCTTTCTTT. Translation: CASEGGTEAFF.

The CDR3 DNA reads TGTGCCAGCAGCGTAGAGGGAAGCGGCACAGATACGCAGTATTTT. As protein: CASSVEGSGTDTQYF. The chain links TRBV2 to TRBJ2-3, with D possibly TRBD2 on 5 matching bases. There are 15 residues in the CDR3. Trimming took 6 bases from V and 1 from J, leaving 14 bases between them. CDR1 is SNHLY and CDR2 is FYNNEI in the germline V gene.

This clonotype was observed at least ten times. CDR3 in amino acids: CASSLMGQGANEQFF. The CDR3 DNA is TGCGCCAGCAGCTTAATGGGACAGGGGGCAAATGAGCAGTTCTTC. This chain uses TRBV5-1 with TRBJ2-1, with TRBD1 matching over 12 bases. This CDR3 is built from 15 residues. J gave up 7 bases and V 2 bases, and 4 bases lay outside the gene matches. CDR1 and CDR2 (germline): SGHRS, YFSETQ.

This clonotype has a handful of counts. Being one base from a much bigger clone, this may be a read error. The CDR3 ends on some other residue instead of the conserved phenylalanine or tryptophan, so this is likely a read error. The gene calls are TRBV19 and TRBJ2-2; perhaps TRBD2 as D (7 bases). Trimming stripped 3 bases from V and 1 base from J, with 9 bases between. Germline-derived CDR1 and CDR2 are LNHDA and SQIVND (reference sequence). This CDR3 is 15 amino acids long. Here the CDR3 reads CASSMGGRNTGELFS. CDR3 DNA: TGTGCCAGTAGTATGGGGGGGCGGAACACCGGGGAGCTGTTTTCT.

To note about this clonotype: One junction end does not reproduce the germline sequence, and a read error may be involved. The chain employs TRBV5-4 and TRBJ2-3; a weak D match, TRBD2 (5 bases). The CDR3 contains 14 residues. Looked up from germline, CDR1 is SGHNT and CDR2 is YYREEE (reference sequence). The CDR3 reads CASSLAERAETQYF. As DNA, the CDR3 is TGTGCCAGCAGCTTAGCGGAAAGAGCAGAGACGCAGTATTTT.

This clonotype was found many times. The chain has TRBV5-6 and TRBJ2-7, with no clear D. CDR1 and CDR2 (germline): SGHDT, YYEEEE. This CDR3 contains 14 residues. V lost 0 bases and J lost 0, with 7 bases in between. CDR3 amino acids: CASSLEATSYEQYF. For the CDR3, the DNA is TGTGCCAGCAGCTTGGAGGCAACCTCCTACGAGCAGTACTTC. Full variable domain (missing parts from reference TRBV5-6 and TRBJ2-7): DAGVTQSPTHLIKTRGQQVTLRCSPKSGHDTVSWYQQALGQGPQFIFQYYEEEERQRGNFPDRFSGHQFPNYSSELNVNALLLGDSALYLCASSLEATSYEQYFGPGTRLTVT.

The V and J genes are TRBV20-1 and TRBJ1-5; D remains unclear. Germline values: CDR1 DFQATT, CDR2 SNEGSKA (reference sequence). Trimming cost V 4 bases and J 5 bases, with 12 bases left between them. This CDR3 contains 13 residues. CDR3 sequence (DNA): TGCAGTGCTATCGGCGACGGAGATCAGCCCCAGCATTTT. Translating gives CSAIGDGDQPQHF.

This clonotype was detected many times. The chain recombines TRBV5-6 with TRBJ2-7, with unresolved D. With 0 bases removed from V and 0 bases from J, the gap between germline ends came to 13 bases. The CDR3 sequence is 16 residues long. In germline, CDR1 is SGHDT, CDR2 YYEEEE. CDR3 residues: CASSLAIGPFSYEQYF. CDR3 sequence (DNA): TGTGCCAGCAGCTTGGCGATAGGACCGTTCTCCTACGAGCAGTACTTC.

This clonotype has a count of ten or more. The rearrangement joins TRBV6-5 to TRBJ2-5; 7 bases map to TRBD1. The CDR3 covers 15 residues. V lost 4 bases to trimming and J lost 1 base; unmatched junction nucleotides: 6. From germline, CDR1 is MNHEY and CDR2 SVGAGI. The chain's CDR3 is CASSSQGDPQETQYF. Here the CDR3 DNA reads TGTGCCAGCAGTTCCCAGGGGGACCCCCAAGAGACCCAGTACTTC.